This paragraph covers one T cell receptor beta chain sequence. There are 16 residues in the CDR3. V trimming: 2 bases; J trimming: 4 bases; junction bases outside the gene matches: 7. Germline CDR1 reads SGHDT; CDR2 reads YYEEEE. Measured with immunoSEQ multiplex PCR; TCRdb has only the in-frame clones, and not every one. The sample lists approximately 120,000 clones; roughly 91% were seen once. The data derive from a study of control samples from healthy donors and cancer patients. The chain recombines TRBV5-6 with TRBJ2-3; TRBD2 agrees at 10 bases. Sequenced input: blood. This TCR came from a woman aged 50 to 60 in good health. DNA of the CDR3: TGTGCCAGCAGCTTTCTAGCGGGAGTTCCGGCAGATACGCAGTATTTT. This sequence encodes CASSFLAGVPADTQYF.